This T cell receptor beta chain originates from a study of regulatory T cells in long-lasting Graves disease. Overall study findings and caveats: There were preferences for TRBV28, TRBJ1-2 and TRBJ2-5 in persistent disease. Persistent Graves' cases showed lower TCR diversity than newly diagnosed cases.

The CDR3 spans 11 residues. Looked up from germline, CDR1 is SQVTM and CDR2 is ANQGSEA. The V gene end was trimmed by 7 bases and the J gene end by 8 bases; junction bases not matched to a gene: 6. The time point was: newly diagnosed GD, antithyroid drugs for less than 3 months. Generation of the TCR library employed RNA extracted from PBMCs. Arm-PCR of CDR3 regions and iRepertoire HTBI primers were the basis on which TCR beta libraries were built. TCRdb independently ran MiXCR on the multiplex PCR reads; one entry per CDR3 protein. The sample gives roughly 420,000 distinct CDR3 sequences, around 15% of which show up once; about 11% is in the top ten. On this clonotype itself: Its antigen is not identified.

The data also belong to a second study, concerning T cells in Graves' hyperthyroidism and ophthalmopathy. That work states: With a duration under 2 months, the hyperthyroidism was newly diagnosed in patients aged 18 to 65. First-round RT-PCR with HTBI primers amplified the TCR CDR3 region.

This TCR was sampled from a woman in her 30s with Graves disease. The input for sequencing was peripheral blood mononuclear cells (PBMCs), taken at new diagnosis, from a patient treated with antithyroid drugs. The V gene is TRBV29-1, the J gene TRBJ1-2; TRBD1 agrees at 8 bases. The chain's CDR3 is CSASTGGGYTF. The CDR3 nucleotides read TGCAGCGCCAGCACAGGGGGAGGCTACACCTTC.